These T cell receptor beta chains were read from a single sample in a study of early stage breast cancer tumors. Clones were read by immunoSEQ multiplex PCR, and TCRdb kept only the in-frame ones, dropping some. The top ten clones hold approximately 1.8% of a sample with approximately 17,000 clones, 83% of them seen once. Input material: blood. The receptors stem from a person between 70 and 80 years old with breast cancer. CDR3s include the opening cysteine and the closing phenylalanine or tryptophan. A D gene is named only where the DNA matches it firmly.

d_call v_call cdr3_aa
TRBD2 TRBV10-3 CAISAGLAGGTDTQYF
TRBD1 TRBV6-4 CASSGAGQF
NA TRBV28 CASSLYRRIQNF
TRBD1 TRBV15 CATSRSSGTGEETQYF
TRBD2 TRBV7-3 CASSNQTSGGPHRLYNEQFF
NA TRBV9 CASSERGAGPYEQYF
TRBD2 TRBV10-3 CAMRGGSTDTQYF
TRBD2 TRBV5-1 CASKQYGLVRGTDTQYF
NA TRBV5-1 CASSISGDDTQYF
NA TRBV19 CASSNRASSYNEQFF
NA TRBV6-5 CASSYERGNEKLFF
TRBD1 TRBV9 CASNSGQGNEKLFF
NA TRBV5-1 CASSLVSGSLETQYF
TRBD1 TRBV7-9 CASSVDRGQETQYF
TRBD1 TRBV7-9 CASSTGTGGGSNQPQHF
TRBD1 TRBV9 CASSVGTGPTEAFF
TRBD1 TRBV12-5 CASGLMTGVSEAFF
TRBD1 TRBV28 CASSRPGTGAYGNTIYF
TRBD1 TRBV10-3 CAISRDRWNTGELFF
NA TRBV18 CASSPPLTRGTSGANVLTF
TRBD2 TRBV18 CASSPRQRGSTDTQYF
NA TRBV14 CASSQVRGTGELFF
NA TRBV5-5 CASSWRGGPTEAFF
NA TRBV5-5 CASSPGHFSGNTIYF
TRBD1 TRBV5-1 CASSLVGQGSEQYF
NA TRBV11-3 CASSIGGTTDTQYF
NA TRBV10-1 CASRLEYGQPQHF
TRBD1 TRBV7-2 CASSFGTGGGSPLHF
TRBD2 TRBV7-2 CASSLIGLADRETQYF
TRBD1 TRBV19 CATLRTGVPPGNTIYF
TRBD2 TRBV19 CASSLLAGAYNEQFF
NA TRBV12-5 CASGLMERGYTF
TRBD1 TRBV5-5 CASSRQGVGEQYF
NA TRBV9 CASSGGVMGRSGTQYF
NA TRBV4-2 CASSPGFEAGELFF